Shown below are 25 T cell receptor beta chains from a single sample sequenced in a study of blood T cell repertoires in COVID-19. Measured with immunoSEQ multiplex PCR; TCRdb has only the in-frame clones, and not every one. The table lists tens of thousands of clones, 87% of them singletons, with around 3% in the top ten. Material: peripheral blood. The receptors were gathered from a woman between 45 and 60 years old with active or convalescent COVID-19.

This chain's CDR3 is CAWSPGLLAYNEQFF. CDR3 nucleotide sequence: TGTGCCTGGAGTCCCGGCCTTCTAGCCTACAATGAGCAGTTCTTC. The rearrangement uses TRBV30 and TRBJ2-1, with no clear D. CDR1 GTSNPN and CDR2 SVGIG come from the germline V gene (reference sequence). CDR3 size: 15 residues. V was clipped by 2 bases and J by 2 bases, with 13 bases between them.

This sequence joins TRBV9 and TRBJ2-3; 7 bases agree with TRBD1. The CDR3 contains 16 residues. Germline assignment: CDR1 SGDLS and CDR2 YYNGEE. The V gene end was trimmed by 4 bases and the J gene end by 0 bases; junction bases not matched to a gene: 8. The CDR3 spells CASSSTGQPSTDTQYF. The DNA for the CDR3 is TGTGCCAGCAGCTCCACGGGACAGCCAAGCACAGATACGCAGTATTTT.

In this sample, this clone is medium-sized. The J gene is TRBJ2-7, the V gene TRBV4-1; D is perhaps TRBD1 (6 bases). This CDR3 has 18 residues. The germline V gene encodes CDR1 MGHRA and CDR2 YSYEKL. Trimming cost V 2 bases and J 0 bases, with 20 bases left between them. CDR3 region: CASSQIQRRQGSSYEQYF. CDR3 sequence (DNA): TGCGCCAGCAGCCAAATCCAACGTAGGCAGGGGAGCTCCTACGAGCAGTACTTC.

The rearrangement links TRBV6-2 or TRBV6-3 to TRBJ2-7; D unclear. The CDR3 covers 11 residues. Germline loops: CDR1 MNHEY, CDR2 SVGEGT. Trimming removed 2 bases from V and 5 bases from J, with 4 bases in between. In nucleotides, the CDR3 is TGTGCCAGCAGTTACCAGGACGAGCAGTACTTC. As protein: CASSYQDEQYF.

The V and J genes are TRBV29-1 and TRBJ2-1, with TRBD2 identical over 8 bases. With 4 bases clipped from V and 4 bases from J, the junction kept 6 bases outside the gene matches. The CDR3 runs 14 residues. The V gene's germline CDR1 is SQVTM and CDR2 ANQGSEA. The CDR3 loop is CSVARTSSYNEQFF. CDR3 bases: TGCAGCGTTGCCAGGACTAGCTCATACAATGAGCAGTTCTTC.

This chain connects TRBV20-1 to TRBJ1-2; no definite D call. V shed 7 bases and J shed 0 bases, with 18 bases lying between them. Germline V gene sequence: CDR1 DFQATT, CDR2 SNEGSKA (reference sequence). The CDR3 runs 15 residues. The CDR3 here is CSVTDEPLSNYGYTF. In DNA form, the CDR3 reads TGCAGTGTTACTGACGAGCCGCTCTCTAACTATGGCTACACCTTC.

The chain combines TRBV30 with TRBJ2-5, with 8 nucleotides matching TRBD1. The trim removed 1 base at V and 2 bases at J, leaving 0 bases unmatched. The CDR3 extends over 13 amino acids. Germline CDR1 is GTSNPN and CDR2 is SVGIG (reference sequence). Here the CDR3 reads CAWSGTGQETQYF. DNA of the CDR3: TGTGCCTGGAGTGGGACAGGGCAAGAGACCCAGTACTTC.

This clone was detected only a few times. The CDR3 DNA sequence: TGTGCCAGCAGTGAATTACAGCCTAGCGGGGGGACCGGGGAGCTGTTTTTT. It encodes CASSELQPSGGTGELFF. The rearrangement uses TRBV25-1 and TRBJ2-2, with 11 bases identical to TRBD2. This CDR3 region has 17 residues. The germline CDR1 and CDR2 sequences are MGHDK and SYGVNS. After removal of 1 base from V and 5 bases from J, the junction contained 6 bases not matched to a gene. The whole variable domain, remainder taken from reference TRBV25-1 and TRBJ2-2, is EADIYQTPRYLVIGTGKKITLECSQTMGHDKMYWYQQDPGMELHLIHYSYGVNSTEKGDLSSESTVSRIRTEHFPLTLESARPSHTSQYLCASSELQPSGGTGELFFGEGSRLTVL.

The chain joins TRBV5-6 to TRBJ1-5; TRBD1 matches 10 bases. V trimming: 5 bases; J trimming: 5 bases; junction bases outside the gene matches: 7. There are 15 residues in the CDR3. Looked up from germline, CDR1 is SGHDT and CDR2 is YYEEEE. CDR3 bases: TGTGCCAGCAGTAAACGGGACAGGGGACATCAGCCCCAGCATTTT. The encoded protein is CASSKRDRGHQPQHF.

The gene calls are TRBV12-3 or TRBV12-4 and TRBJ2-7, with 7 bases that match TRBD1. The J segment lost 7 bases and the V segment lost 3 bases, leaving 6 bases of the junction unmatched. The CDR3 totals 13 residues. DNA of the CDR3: TGTGCCAGCAGTTTCATCGACAGGGAAGAGCAGTACTTC. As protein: CASSFIDREEQYF.

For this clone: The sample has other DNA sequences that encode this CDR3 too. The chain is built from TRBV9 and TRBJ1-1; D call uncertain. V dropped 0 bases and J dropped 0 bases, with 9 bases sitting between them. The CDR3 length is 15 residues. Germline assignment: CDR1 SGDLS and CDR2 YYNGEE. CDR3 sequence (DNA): TGTGCCAGCAGCGTAGGGGCAGACATGAACACTGAAGCTTTCTTT. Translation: CASSVGADMNTEAFF.

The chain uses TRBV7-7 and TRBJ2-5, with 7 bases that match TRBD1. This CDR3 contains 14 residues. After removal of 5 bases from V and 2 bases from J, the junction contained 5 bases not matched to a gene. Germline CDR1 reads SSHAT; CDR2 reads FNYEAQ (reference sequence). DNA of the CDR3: TGTGCCAGCAGCCGACGGGGACAGCAAGAGACCCAGTACTTC. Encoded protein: CASSRRGQQETQYF.

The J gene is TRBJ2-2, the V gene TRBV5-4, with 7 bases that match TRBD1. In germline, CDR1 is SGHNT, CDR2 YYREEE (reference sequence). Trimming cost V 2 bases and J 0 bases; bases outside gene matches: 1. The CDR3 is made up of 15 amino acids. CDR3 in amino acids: CASSFQGANTGELFF. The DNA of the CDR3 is TGTGCCAGCAGCTTTCAGGGGGCGAACACCGGGGAGCTGTTTTTT.

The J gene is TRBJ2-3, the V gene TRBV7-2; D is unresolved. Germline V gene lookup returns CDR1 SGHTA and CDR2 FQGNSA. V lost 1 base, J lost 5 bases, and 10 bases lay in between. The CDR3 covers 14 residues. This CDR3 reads CASSLDLDVDTQYF. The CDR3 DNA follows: TGTGCCAGCAGCTTAGACCTAGATGTAGATACGCAGTATTTT.

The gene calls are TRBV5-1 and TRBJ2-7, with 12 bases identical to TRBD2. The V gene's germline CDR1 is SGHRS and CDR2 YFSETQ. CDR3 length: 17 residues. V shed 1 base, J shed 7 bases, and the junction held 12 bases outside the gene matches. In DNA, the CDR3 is TGCGCCAGCAGCTTGTTATCGCTAGCGGGGGGGCCGGTAGAGCAGTACTTC. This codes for CASSLLSLAGGPVEQYF.

The CDR3 loop is CASSAGQGADEQYF. The CDR3 nucleotides read TGTGCCAGCAGCGCTGGACAGGGGGCGGACGAGCAGTACTTC. The chain combines TRBV9 with TRBJ2-7, with 11 nucleotides matching TRBD1. V shed 3 bases and J 5 bases; nucleotides not matched to a gene: 4. This CDR3 has 14 residues. The V gene's germline CDR1 is SGDLS and CDR2 YYNGEE.

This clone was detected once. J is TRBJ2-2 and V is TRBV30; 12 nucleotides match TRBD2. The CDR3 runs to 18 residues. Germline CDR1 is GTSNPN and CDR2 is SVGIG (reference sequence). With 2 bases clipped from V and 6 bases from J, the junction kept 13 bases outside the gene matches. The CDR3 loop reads CAWSTHPSGGEKPGELFF. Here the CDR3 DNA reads TGTGCCTGGAGTACCCACCCTAGCGGGGGGGAGAAACCCGGGGAGCTGTTTTTT. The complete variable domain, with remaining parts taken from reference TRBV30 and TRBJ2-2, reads SQTIHQWPATLVQPVGSPLSLECTVEGTSNPNLYWYRQAAGRGLQLLFYSVGIGQISSEVPQNLSASRPQDRQFILSSKKLLLSDSGFYLCAWSTHPSGGEKPGELFFGEGSRLTVL.

CDR3 region: CASSLGLAGGSPSYEQYF. DNA of the CDR3: TGTGCCAGCAGCTTGGGACTAGCGGGGGGCTCTCCCTCCTACGAGCAGTACTTC. This rearrangement joins TRBV9 to TRBJ2-7; 15 positions agree with TRBD2. Germline values: CDR1 SGDLS, CDR2 YYNGEE. This CDR3 is built from 18 residues. Unmatched junction bases numbered 8, after V lost 4 bases and J lost 0 bases.

In DNA form, the CDR3 reads TGTGCCAGTAGTTTAGGACTAGCGGGTGTGTCCTACAATGAGCAGTTCTTC. It yields the protein CASSLGLAGVSYNEQFF. The chain couples TRBV19 to TRBJ2-1, with 11 bases fitting TRBD2. The trim removed 5 bases at V and 1 base at J, leaving 7 bases unmatched. Per germline, CDR1 LNHDA and CDR2 SQIVND (reference sequence). This CDR3 is 17 amino acids long.

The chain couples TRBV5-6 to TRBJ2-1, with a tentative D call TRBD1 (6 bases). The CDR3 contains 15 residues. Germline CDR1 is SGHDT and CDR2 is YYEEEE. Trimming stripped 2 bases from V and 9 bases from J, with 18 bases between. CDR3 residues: CASSFWMGANGEQFF. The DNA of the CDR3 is TGTGCCAGCAGCTTTTGGATGGGGGCCAACGGTGAGCAGTTCTTC.

CDR3 coding DNA: TGTGCCAGCACCCGAGCGGGGGGGCCTGGAGATACGCAGTATTTT. As protein: CASTRAGGPGDTQYF. V usage is TRBV6-5 and J usage is TRBJ2-3, with 10 nucleotides matching TRBD2. The V gene end was trimmed by 7 bases and the J gene end by 5 bases; junction bases not matched to a gene: 9. The CDR3 length is 15 residues. Germline CDR1 is MNHEY and CDR2 is SVGAGI.

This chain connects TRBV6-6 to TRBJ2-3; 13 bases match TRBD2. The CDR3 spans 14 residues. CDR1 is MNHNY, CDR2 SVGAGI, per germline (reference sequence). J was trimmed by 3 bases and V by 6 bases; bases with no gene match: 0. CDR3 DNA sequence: TGTGCCAGCAGGGGACTAGCGGGGACAGATACGCAGTATTTT. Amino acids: CASRGLAGTDTQYF.

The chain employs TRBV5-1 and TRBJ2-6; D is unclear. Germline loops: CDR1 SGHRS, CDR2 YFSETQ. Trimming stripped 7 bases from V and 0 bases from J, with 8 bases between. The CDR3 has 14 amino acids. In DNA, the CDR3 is TGCGCCAGCGAAGCTAGCTCTGGGGCCAACGTCCTGACTTTC. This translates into CASEASSGANVLTF.

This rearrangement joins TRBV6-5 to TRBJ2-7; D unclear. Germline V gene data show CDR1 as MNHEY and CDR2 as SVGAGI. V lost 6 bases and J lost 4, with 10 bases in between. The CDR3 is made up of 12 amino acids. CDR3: CASRRFGYEQYF. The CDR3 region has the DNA TGTGCCAGCAGACGGTTCGGGTACGAGCAGTACTTC.

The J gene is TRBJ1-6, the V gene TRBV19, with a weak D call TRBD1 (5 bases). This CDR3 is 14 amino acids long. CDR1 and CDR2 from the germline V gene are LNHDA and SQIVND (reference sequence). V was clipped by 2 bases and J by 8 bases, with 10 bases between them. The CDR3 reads CASSISGRDSPLHF. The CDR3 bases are TGTGCCAGTAGTATATCAGGGAGGGATTCACCCCTCCACTTT. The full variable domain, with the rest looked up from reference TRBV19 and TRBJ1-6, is DGGITQSPKYLFRKEGQNVTLSCEQNLNHDAMYWYRQDPGQGLRLIYYSQIVNDFQKGDIAEGYSVSREKKESFPLTVTSAQKNPTAFYLCASSISGRDSPLHFGNGTRLTVT.